Below, one T cell receptor (beta chain) is given with its context. The data stem from a study of PD-1 and CTLA-4 blockade in melanoma. The method was immunoSEQ multiplex PCR; TCRdb's version includes in-frame clones alone and lacks a portion of them. The repertoire holds approximately 33,000 clones, with 80% to 95% as singletons. Trimming cost V 2 bases and J 4 bases; bases outside gene matches: 3. Per the germline V gene, CDR1 is SGDLS and CDR2 is YYNGEE. The CDR3 length is 15 residues. Sequencing used CD8+ T cells from peripheral blood, obtained from a patient given anti-PD-1 treatment. The chain has TRBV9 and TRBJ2-5; 12 bases map to TRBD1. This sequence was found in a human donor with melanoma. The CDR3 sequence is CASSVGQGAGETQYF. The CDR3 DNA reads TGTGCCAGCAGCGTGGGACAGGGGGCTGGAGAGACCCAGTACTTC.